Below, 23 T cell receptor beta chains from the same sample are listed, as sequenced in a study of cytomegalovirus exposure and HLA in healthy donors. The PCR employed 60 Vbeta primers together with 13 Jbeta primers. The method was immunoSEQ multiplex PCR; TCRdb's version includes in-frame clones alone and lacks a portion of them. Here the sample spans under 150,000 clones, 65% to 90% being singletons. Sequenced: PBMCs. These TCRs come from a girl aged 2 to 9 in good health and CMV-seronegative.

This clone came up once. CDR3 residues: CASRITSARTGELFF. The DNA for the CDR3 is TGTGCCAGCCGGATCACGAGCGCGAGGACCGGGGAGCTGTTTTTT. This chain links TRBV27 with TRBJ2-2; D unclear. CDR1 MNHEY and CDR2 SMNVEV come from the germline V gene (reference sequence). V lost 8 bases and J 5 bases, leaving 18 bases between the germline ends. This CDR3 comprises 15 residues.

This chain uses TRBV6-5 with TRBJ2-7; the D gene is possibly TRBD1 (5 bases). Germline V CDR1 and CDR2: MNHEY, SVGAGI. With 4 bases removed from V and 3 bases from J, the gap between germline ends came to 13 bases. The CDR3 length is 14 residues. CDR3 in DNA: TGTGCCAGCAGTTTAGGGGAAACGGGCTACGAGCAGTACTTC. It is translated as CASSLGETGYEQYF.

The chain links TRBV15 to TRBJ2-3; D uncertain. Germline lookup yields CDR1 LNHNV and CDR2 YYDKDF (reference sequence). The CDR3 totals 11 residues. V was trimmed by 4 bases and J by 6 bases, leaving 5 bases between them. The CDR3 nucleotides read TGTGCCACCAGCATCATGGATACGCAGTATTTT. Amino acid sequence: CATSIMDTQYF.

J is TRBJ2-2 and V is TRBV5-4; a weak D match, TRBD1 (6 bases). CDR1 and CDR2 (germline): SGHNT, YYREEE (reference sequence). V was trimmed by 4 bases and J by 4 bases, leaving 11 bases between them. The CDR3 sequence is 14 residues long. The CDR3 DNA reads TGTGCCAGCAGCCCCGGACAGACCACCGGGGAGCTGTTTTTT. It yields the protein CASSPGQTTGELFF. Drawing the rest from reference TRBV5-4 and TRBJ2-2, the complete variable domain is ETGVTQSPTHLIKTRGQQVTLRCSSQSGHNTVSWYQQALGQGPQFIFQYYREEENGRGNFPPRFSGLQFPNYSSELNVNALELDDSALYLCASSPGQTTGELFFGEGSRLTVL.

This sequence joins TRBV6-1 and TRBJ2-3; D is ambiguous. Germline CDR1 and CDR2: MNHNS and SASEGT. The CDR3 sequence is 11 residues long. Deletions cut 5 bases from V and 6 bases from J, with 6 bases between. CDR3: CASSPRDTQYF. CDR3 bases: TGTGCCAGCAGTCCCCGGGATACGCAGTATTTT.

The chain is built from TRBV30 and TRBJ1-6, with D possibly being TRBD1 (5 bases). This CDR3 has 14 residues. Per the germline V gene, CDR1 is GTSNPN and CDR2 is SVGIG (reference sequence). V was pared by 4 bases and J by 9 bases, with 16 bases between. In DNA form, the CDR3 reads TGTGCCTGGATGAAGGGGTTTATCTTTTCACCCCTCCACTTT. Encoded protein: CAWMKGFIFSPLHF.

CDR3 loop: CASSLDMASSTYEQYF. For the CDR3, the DNA is TGTGCCAGCAGCTTAGACATGGCTAGTTCTACCTACGAGCAGTACTTC. The V gene is TRBV11-2, the J gene TRBJ2-7; D is ambiguous. CDR1 SGHAT and CDR2 FQNNGV come from the germline V gene. The V gene lost 0 bases and the J gene lost 2 bases, with 14 bases spanning the gap. This CDR3 is built from 16 residues.

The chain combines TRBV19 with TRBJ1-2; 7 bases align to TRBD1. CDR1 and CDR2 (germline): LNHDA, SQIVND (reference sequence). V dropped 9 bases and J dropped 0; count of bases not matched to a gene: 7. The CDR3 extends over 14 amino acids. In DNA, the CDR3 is TGTGCCAGCGATACAGGGGTGACTAACTATGGCTACACCTTC. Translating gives CASDTGVTNYGYTF. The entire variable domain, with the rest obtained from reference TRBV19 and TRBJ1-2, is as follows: DGGITQSPKYLFRKEGQNVTLSCEQNLNHDAMYWYRQDPGQGLRLIYYSQIVNDFQKGDIAEGYSVSREKKESFPLTVTSAQKNPTAFYLCASDTGVTNYGYTFGSGTRLTVV.

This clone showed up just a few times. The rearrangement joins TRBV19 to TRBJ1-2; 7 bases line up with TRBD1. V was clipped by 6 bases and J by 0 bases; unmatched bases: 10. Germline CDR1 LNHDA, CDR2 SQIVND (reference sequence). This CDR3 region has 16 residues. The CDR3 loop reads CASSHPGDSSNYGYTF. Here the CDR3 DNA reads TGTGCCAGTAGCCATCCGGGGGACAGTTCTAACTATGGCTACACCTTC.

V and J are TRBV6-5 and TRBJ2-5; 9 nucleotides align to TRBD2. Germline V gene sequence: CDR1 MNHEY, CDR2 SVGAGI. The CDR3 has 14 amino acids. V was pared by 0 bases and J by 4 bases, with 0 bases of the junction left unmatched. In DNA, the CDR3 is TGTGCCAGCAGTTACTCACTAGCGGGAGAGACCCAGTACTTC. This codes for CASSYSLAGETQYF.

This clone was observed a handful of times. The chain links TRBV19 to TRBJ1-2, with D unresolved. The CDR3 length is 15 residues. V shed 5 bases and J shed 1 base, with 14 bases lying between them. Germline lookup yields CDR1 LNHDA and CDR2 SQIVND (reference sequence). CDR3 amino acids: CASSATLAFNYGYTF. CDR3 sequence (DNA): TGTGCCAGTAGTGCAACCCTGGCATTTAACTATGGCTACACCTTC. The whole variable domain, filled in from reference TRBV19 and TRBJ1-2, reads DGGITQSPKYLFRKEGQNVTLSCEQNLNHDAMYWYRQDPGQGLRLIYYSQIVNDFQKGDIAEGYSVSREKKESFPLTVTSAQKNPTAFYLCASSATLAFNYGYTFGSGTRLTVV.

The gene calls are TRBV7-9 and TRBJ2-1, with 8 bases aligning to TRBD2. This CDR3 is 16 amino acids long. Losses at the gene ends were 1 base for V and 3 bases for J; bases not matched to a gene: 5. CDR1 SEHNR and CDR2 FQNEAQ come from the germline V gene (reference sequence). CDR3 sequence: CASSLGGLVVYNEQFF. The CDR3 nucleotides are TGTGCCAGCAGCTTAGGGGGACTAGTTGTCTACAATGAGCAGTTCTTC. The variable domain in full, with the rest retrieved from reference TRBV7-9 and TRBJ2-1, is DTGVSQNPRHKITKRGQNVTFRCDPISEHNRLYWYRQTLGQGPEFLTYFQNEAQLEKSRLLSDRFSAERPKGSFSTLEIQRTEQGDSAMYLCASSLGGLVVYNEQFFGPGTRLTVL.

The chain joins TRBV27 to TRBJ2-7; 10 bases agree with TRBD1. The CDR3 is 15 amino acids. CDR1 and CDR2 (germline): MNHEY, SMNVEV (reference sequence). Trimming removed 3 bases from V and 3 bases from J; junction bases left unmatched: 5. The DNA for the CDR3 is TGTGCCAGCAGTTTGAGGGACAGGGGTAGCTACGAGCAGTACTTC. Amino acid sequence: CASSLRDRGSYEQYF.

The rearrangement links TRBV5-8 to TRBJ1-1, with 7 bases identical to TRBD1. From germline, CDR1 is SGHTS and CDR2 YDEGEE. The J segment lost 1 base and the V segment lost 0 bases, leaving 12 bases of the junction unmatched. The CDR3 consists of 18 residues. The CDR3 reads CASSLGAVQGNENTEAFF. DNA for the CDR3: TGTGCCAGCAGCTTGGGGGCGGTACAGGGGAATGAGAACACTGAAGCTTTCTTT.

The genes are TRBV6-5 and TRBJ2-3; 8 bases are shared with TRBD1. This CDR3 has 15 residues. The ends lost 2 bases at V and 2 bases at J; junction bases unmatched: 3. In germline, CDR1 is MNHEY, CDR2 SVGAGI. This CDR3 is CASSYGTGHTDTQYF. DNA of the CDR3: TGTGCCAGCAGTTACGGGACAGGCCACACAGATACGCAGTATTTT.

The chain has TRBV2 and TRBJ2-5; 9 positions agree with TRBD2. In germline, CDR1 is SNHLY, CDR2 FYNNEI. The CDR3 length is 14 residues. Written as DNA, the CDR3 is TGTGCTGGAGCTCTAGCGGGGTTCCAAGAGACCCAGTACTTC. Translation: CAGALAGFQETQYF.

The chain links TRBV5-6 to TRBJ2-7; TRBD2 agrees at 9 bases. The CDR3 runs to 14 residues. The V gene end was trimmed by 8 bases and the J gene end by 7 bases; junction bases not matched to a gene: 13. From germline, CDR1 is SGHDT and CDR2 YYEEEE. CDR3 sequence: CASPRGGRAEEQYF. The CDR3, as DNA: TGTGCCAGTCCCCGTGGCGGGAGGGCGGAGGAGCAGTACTTC. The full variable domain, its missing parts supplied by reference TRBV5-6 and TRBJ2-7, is DAGVTQSPTHLIKTRGQQVTLRCSPKSGHDTVSWYQQALGQGPQFIFQYYEEEERQRGNFPDRFSGHQFPNYSSELNVNALLLGDSALYLCASPRGGRAEEQYFGPGTRLTVT.

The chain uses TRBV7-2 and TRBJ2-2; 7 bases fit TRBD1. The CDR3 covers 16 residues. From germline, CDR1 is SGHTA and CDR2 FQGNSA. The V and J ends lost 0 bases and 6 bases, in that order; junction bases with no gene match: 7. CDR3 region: CASSLARDRVAGELFF. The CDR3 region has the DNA TGTGCCAGCAGCTTAGCGCGTGACAGGGTTGCCGGGGAGCTGTTTTTT.

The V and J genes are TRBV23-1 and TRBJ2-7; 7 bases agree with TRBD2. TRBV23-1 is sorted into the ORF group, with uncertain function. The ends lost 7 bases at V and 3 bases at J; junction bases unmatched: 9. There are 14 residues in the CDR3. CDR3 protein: CASNGRRGDYEQYF. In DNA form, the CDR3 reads TGCGCCAGCAACGGCCGCCGGGGGGACTACGAGCAGTACTTC.

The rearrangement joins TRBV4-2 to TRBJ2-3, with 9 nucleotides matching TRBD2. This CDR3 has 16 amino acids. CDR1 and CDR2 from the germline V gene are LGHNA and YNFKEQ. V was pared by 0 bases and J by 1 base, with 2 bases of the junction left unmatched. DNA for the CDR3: TGTGCCAGCAGCCAAGAGCGGGGGGGCGGCACAGATACGCAGTATTTT. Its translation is CASSQERGGGTDTQYF.

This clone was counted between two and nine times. The CDR3 sequence is CASSLDRGGNIQYF. The DNA of the CDR3 is TGTGCCAGCAGCCTGGACAGGGGTGGAAACATTCAGTACTTC. V is TRBV7-2 and J is TRBJ2-4; TRBD1 agrees at 9 bases. Germline CDR1 SGHTA, CDR2 FQGNSA. The V segment lost 5 bases and the J segment 6 bases; nucleotides outside the gene matches: 5. The CDR3 length is 14 residues. Full variable domain (outside the CDR3, taken from reference TRBV7-2 and TRBJ2-4): GAGVSQSPSNKVTEKGKDVELRCDPISGHTALYWYRQSLGQGLEFLIYFQGNSAPDKSGLPSDRFSAERTGGSVSTLTIQRTQQEDSAVYLCASSLDRGGNIQYFGAGTRLSVL.

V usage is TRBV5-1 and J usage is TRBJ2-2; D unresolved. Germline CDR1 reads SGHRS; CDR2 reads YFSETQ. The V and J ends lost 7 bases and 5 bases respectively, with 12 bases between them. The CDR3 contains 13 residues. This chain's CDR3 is CASQVILTGELFF. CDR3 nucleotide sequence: TGCGCCAGCCAGGTGATTCTAACCGGGGAGCTGTTTTTT.

DNA for the CDR3: TGTGCCAGCAGCGAAAGGCGACTAGCGGGGGCCAATGAGCAGTTCTTC. Encoded protein: CASSERRLAGANEQFF. V is TRBV9 and J is TRBJ2-1; TRBD2 matches at 12 bases. Germline lookup yields CDR1 SGDLS and CDR2 YYNGEE. The CDR3 covers 16 residues. The junction had 7 bases not matched to a gene; V was cut back by 3 bases and J by 6 bases.